This T cell receptor (beta chain) appears in the sequencing data of a study of blood T cell repertoires in COVID-19. Study information: The origin of the acute and convalescent COVID-19 samples was the United States, Italy and Spain. PBMCs, B-cell-depleted T cells, or T cells provided the cDNA or gDNA that made up the material.

In the authors' workflow: By means of reference gene primer amplification, nucleated cell counts were estimated. Libraries were prepared by immunoSEQ multiplex PCR; TCRdb keeps only in-frame clonotypes and omits some of them. Clone size and V and J calls were adopted from that table, with D and trimming inferred from the DNA. Of hundreds of thousands of clones detected, nearly 90% appear once; the ten largest clones hold under 1.1%. Seattle researchers signed up patients amid active infection and tracked them longitudinally. This TCR was sampled from a woman aged 40 to 50 with COVID-19, enrolled during active disease. What was sequenced was peripheral blood.

CDR3 DNA sequence: TGTGCCAGCTGGAAGCGGGAGTTATACAATGAGCAGTTCTTC. This codes for CASWKRELYNEQFF. The V gene is TRBV6-5, the J gene TRBJ2-1, with TRBD2 matching 8 bases. V shed 8 bases and J 4 bases; nucleotides not matched to a gene: 7. The CDR3 extends over 14 amino acids. CDR1 is MNHEY and CDR2 is SVGAGI in the germline V gene.